A single sample is the source of the 6 T cell receptor beta chains below, sequenced in a study of blood T cell repertoires in COVID-19. Profiled with immunoSEQ multiplex PCR; TCRdb holds only in-frame clones, not every one. Of 150,000 to 250,000 clones in the sample, about nine tenths are singletons; the top ten hold approximately 2.1%. The sequencing sample was made of PBMCs or T cells enriched from blood (not recorded which). These receptors originate from a woman aged 25 to 39 who had recovered from COVID-19.

Turning to this clone: Because the CDR3's place on the DNA is in doubt, the DNA is left out and the CDR3 is given as listed by TCRdb. V and J are TRBV2 and TRBJ1-6. CDR1 and CDR2 from the germline V gene are SNHLY and FYNNEI. The CDR3 is 15 amino acids long, termini counted. The CDR3 sequence: CASILGRGGNSPLHF.

This sequence joins TRBV30 and TRBJ2-3; weak D call: TRBD1 (7 bases). Trimming left V 1 base short and J 5 bases short, with 13 bases between. The CDR3 loop spans 14 amino acids. The germline V gene encodes CDR1 GTSNPN and CDR2 SVGIG (reference sequence). The CDR3 bases are TGTGCCTGGAGTGGCCAGGGGGGTTTAGATACGCAGTATTTT. Protein: CAWSGQGGLDTQYF.

About this clone itself: Different DNA sequences within this sample yield the same CDR3. The chain recombines TRBV20-1 with TRBJ2-7; TRBD2 might be the D (5 bases). V was shortened by 6 bases and J by 0 bases, with 6 bases between the two germline ends. Per the germline V gene, CDR1 is DFQATT and CDR2 is SNEGSKA (reference sequence). This CDR3 is built from 11 residues. The CDR3 sequence is CSARDSYEQYF. CDR3 DNA: TGCAGTGCACGGGACTCCTACGAGCAGTACTTC.

The chain joins TRBV6-2 or TRBV6-3 to TRBJ2-1; weak D call: TRBD2 (5 bases). This CDR3 is built from 15 residues. CDR1 is MNHEY and CDR2 is SVGEGT in the germline V gene. With 2 bases removed from V and 4 bases from J, the gap between germline ends came to 12 bases. The CDR3 loop reads CASSYDGGSYNEQFF. The CDR3 DNA sequence: TGTGCCAGCAGTTACGATGGCGGGTCGTACAATGAGCAGTTCTTC.

The genes are TRBV24-1 and TRBJ1-2; D unresolved. CDR1 is KGHDR, CDR2 SFDVKD, per germline. This CDR3 spans 12 amino acids. The V end was cut by 0 bases, the J end by 6 bases, with 4 bases between. This chain's CDR3 is CATSDLEDGYTF. The CDR3 DNA reads as TGTGCCACCAGTGATTTGGAGGATGGCTACACCTTC.

The chain employs TRBV6-2 or TRBV6-3 and TRBJ1-1; D is possibly TRBD1 (6 bases). The CDR3 runs to 13 residues. Germline CDR1 reads MNHEY; CDR2 reads SVGEGT. V gave up 6 bases and J gave up 7 bases, with 15 bases separating them. CDR3 region: CASSKGDGGEAFF. Here the CDR3 DNA reads TGTGCCAGCAGCAAGGGGGATGGTGGTGAAGCTTTCTTT.